This T cell receptor (beta chain) comes out of a study of T-cell reconstitution after alpha-beta-depleted transplantation in children listed by TCRdb under 2016. Study-level background: Using TCR repertoire profiling, the study followed T-cell immune reconstitution in a quantitative way in children after TCRalphabeta/CD19-depleted allogeneic hematopoietic cell transplantation.

Counted from cysteine to phenylalanine, this CDR3 has 17 amino acids. Kept here is only the CDR3 DNA, which spans 51 bases and is read in frame from base 1. V is pared back by 5 bases and J by 10 bases, with 27 bases lying between the germline termini. CDR1 is given as SGHNT and CDR2 as YENEEA, both from the germline V gene. The library was made by PCR. TCRdb shows the sequencer as Illumina HiSeq 2500. To normalize quantification of the TCRbeta repertoire, the TCR libraries were built with molecular barcoding that relied on unique molecular identifiers. Using fastp at Q25 and MiXCR, TCRdb reprocessed the public reads and kept productive beta chains. Each entry is one CDR3 protein sequence, shown with its most common DNA and genes. Across this sample there are 750,000 to 950,000 distinct CDR3 sequences, with under 20% seen only once. Jointly, the top ten make up about 5% of the sample. What the work shows at the level of the full study, not this receptor alone: Apparently early alphabetaT-cell count recovery about two months after transplant reportedly relied on only several hundred rapidly expanded clones derived from non-depleted graft cells. In some patients, the high TCRbeta diversity seen at day 60 was put down to recipient T cells and intrathymic progenitors that had survived conditioning. Over subsequent months, a decline in hyperexpanded clone frequencies was noted, and after one year, T-cell counts and TCRbeta diversity were mostly ascribed to newly produced T cells.

The sample holds a few counts of this clonotype. Its antigen remains undetermined. Base quality data are lacking; no much larger clone is found one base away. In light of the paper, this sample's treatment or condition label describes: allogeneic hematopoietic cell transplantation with graft depleted of TCRalphabeta T cells and CD19 B cells. The transplant recipients were children given TCRalphabeta/CD19-depleted allogeneic hematopoietic cell grafts. This clonotype originated in a male patient younger than 18 who had a stem cell transplant for acute lymphoblastic leukemia, so the T cells may come from the graft donor. The starting material was PBMCs, mostly from graft donor cells, obtained 360 days after TCRalphabeta/CD19-depleted stem cell transplant. The rearrangement combines TRBV11-3 with TRBJ2-1; a tentative D call is TRBD2 (6 bases match). CDR3 protein: CASSGPRAALGGIEQFF. The DNA is TGTGCCAGCAGCGGACCCCGGGCAGCACTCGGGGGTATCGAGCAGTTCTTC.